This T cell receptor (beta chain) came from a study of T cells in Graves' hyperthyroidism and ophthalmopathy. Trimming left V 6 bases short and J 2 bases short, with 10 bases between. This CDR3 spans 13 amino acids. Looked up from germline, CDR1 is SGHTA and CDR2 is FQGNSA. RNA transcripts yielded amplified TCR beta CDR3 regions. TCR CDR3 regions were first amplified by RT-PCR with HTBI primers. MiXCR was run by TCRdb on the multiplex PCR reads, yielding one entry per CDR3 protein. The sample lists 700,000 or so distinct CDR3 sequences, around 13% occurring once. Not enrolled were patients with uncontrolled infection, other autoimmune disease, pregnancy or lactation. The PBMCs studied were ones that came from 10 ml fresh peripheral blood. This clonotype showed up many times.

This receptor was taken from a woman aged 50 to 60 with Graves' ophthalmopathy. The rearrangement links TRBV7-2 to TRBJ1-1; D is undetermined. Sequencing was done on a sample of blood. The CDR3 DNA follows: TGTGCCAGCAGTTCACAGCATAACACTGAAGCTTTCTTT. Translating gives CASSSQHNTEAFF.